What follows is one T cell receptor (beta chain) and its context. Its antigen remains unidentified. Other DNA sequences of this sample code for an identical CDR3. Markers CD45RO/CCR7/CD25/CD127/CD95/CD27 served to sort CD4+ naive, central memory, regulatory and stem cell-like memory cells. The data belong to a study of beta chain features in type 1 diabetes. Turning to the study itself: No age, gender or cell yield differences were seen between patients and healthy donors. Researchers looked at over 100,000,000 sorted cells across all samples.

Regarding the study as a whole: Type 1 diabetes patients showed a moderate but significant shortening of TCRB CDR3s in all four CD4+ subsets. In comparison with healthy donors, patients had naive, central memory and Treg TCRB repertoires that appeared more similar.

The CDR3 has 15 residues. After removal of 5 bases from V and 4 bases from J, the junction contained 6 bases not matched to a gene. Per the germline V gene, CDR1 is SGHTA and CDR2 is FQGNSA. Expressed TCRB transcripts were sequenced after all isolated RNA was converted to cDNA. Profiled with immunoSEQ multiplex PCR; TCRdb holds only in-frame clones, not every one. The sample contains more than 300,000 clones, about 12% of which appear only once. The sequence was collected from a young woman with type 1 diabetes. The V call is TRBV7-2, the J call TRBJ2-5; 11 positions match TRBD2. The sequencing input was naive CD4+ T cells from blood. The CDR3 coding sequence is TGTGCCAGCAGCGCCCTAGCGGGAGGACGAGAGACCCAGTACTTC. Its protein is CASSALAGGRETQYF.